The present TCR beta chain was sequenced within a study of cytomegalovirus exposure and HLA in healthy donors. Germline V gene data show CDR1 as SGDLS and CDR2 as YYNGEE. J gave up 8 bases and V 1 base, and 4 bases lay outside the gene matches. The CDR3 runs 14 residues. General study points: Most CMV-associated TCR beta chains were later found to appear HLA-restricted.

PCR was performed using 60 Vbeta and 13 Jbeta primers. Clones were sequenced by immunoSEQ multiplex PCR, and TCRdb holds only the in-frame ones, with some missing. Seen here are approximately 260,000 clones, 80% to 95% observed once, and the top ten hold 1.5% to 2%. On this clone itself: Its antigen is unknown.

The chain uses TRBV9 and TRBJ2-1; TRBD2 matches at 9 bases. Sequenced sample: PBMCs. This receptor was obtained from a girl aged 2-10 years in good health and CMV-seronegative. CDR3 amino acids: CASSVLAGSYEQFF. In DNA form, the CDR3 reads TGTGCCAGCAGCGTACTAGCGGGGAGCTATGAGCAGTTCTTC.